Shown below are 30 T cell receptor beta chains from a single sample sequenced in a study of blood T cells in healthy people across ages. Alongside a J-beta primer mix, a sample-barcoded 5' primer served in a second PCR lasting roughly 7 to 12 cycles. TCRdb called the 5' RACE reads again in MiXCR, with one record for every CDR3 protein. This sample has hundreds of thousands of distinct CDR3 sequences; roughly 48% occur once, and the top ten carry around 24%. The sample was blood. Receptor source: a man of 80 years or more in good health.

In its sample, this clonotype was seen many times. V gene TRBV3-1 combines with J gene TRBJ2-7, with 7 nucleotides matching TRBD1. Germline V gene lookup returns CDR1 LGHDT and CDR2 YNNKEL (reference sequence). The CDR3 has 14 amino acids. V was pared by 2 bases and J by 2 bases, with 3 bases of the junction left unmatched. Here the CDR3 reads CASSQQQGAYEQYF. CDR3 nucleotides: TGTGCCAGCAGCCAACAGCAGGGGGCCTACGAGCAGTACTTC.

The rearrangement links TRBV12-5 to TRBJ2-1, with 15 bases fitting TRBD2. The V gene end was trimmed by 6 bases and the J gene end by 0 bases; junction bases not matched to a gene: 18. The CDR3 is made up of 22 amino acids. Germline loops: CDR1 LGHNT, CDR2 FRNRAP. The CDR3 here is CASGRHLRGLAGGSGSYNEQFF. The CDR3 coding sequence is TGTGCTAGTGGCCGCCACCTCCGGGGACTAGCGGGGGGATCGGGCTCCTACAATGAGCAGTTCTTC.

Of note for this clonotype: Germline and junction disagree at one end, which may indicate a read error. The V call is TRBV12-3 or TRBV12-4, the J call TRBJ1-2, with D uncertain. The CDR3 is 13 amino acids. CDR3 bases: TGTGTCAGCAGTTCCCGGGCAGCCTGGGGCTACACCTTC. Amino acids: CVSSSRAAWGYTF.

This clonotype has just a few counts. The chain combines TRBV7-2 with TRBJ2-1, with 11 bases fitting TRBD2. With V trimmed by 3 bases and J by 0 bases, 4 bases remained unmatched. Germline CDR1 reads SGHTA; CDR2 reads FQGNSA. The CDR3 consists of 17 residues. The CDR3, as DNA: TGTGCCAGCAGCTTTCGACTAGCGGGGCCCTCCTACAATGAGCAGTTCTTC. Protein product: CASSFRLAGPSYNEQFF.

The CDR3 is CASSLARGQGANVLTF. The CDR3 region has the DNA TGTGCCAGCAGCTTAGCCAGGGGGCAAGGGGCCAACGTCCTGACTTTC. The chain is built from TRBV7-2 and TRBJ2-6; 8 positions agree with TRBD1. Germline V gives CDR1 SGHTA, CDR2 FQGNSA. The junction had 2 bases not matched to a gene; V was cut back by 0 bases and J by 4 bases. The CDR3 sequence is 16 residues long. Based on the CDR3 plus reference TRBV7-2 and TRBJ2-6, the full variable domain is GAGVSQSPSNKVTEKGKDVELRCDPISGHTALYWYRQSLGQGLEFLIYFQGNSAPDKSGLPSDRFSAERTGGSVSTLTIQRTQQEDSAVYLCASSLARGQGANVLTFGAGSRLTVL.

In this sample, this clonotype turned up many times. The chain links TRBV7-9 to TRBJ1-1; 10 bases are shared with TRBD1. The V gene end was trimmed by 4 bases and the J gene end by 5 bases; junction bases not matched to a gene: 7. CDR3 length: 15 amino acids. CDR1 and CDR2 from the germline V gene are SEHNR and FQNEAQ (reference sequence). CDR3 amino acids: CASSSTTGGWTEAFF. CDR3 nucleotide sequence: TGTGCCAGCAGCTCGACGACAGGGGGCTGGACTGAAGCTTTCTTT. The full variable domain, its missing parts supplied by reference TRBV7-9 and TRBJ1-1, is DTGVSQNPRHKITKRGQNVTFRCDPISEHNRLYWYRQTLGQGPEFLTYFQNEAQLEKSRLLSDRFSAERPKGSFSTLEIQRTEQGDSAMYLCASSSTTGGWTEAFFGQGTRLTVV.

The chain uses TRBV30 and TRBJ1-2, with D possibly matching TRBD1 (6 bases). Trimming took off 4 bases at V and 4 bases at J, with 13 bases between the two ends. Germline loops: CDR1 GTSNPN, CDR2 SVGIG (reference sequence). This CDR3 is built from 13 residues. The CDR3 DNA sequence: TGTGCCTGGAACACGGACAGCCTCTATGGCTACACCTTC. Translated, it gives CAWNTDSLYGYTF.

This chain links TRBV5-5 with TRBJ1-2; D is ambiguous. The CDR3 extends over 14 amino acids. Germline values: CDR1 SGHKS, CDR2 YYEKEE (reference sequence). V was trimmed by 4 bases and J by 2 bases, leaving 12 bases between them. CDR3 in DNA: TGTGCCAGCAGCCCGGTGGTGGAGAACTATGGCTACACCTTC. It translates to CASSPVVENYGYTF.

This clonotype was observed many times. This chain links TRBV28 with TRBJ2-1, with 12 positions matching TRBD2. There are 17 residues in the CDR3. V lost 5 bases to trimming and J lost 5 bases; unmatched junction nucleotides: 10. CDR1 and CDR2 from the germline V gene are MDHEN and SYDVKM. CDR3 nucleotides: TGTGCCAGCAGTCCGATGGGACTAGCGGGCGGCAACAATGAGCAGTTCTTC. Its protein product is CASSPMGLAGGNNEQFF. The full variable domain, in which reference TRBV28 and TRBJ2-1 provide the parts outside the CDR3, is DVKVTQSSRYLVKRTGEKVFLECVQDMDHENMFWYRQDPGLGLRLIYFSYDVKMKEKGDIPEGYSVSREKKERFSLILESASTNQTSMYLCASSPMGLAGGNNEQFFGPGTRLTVL.

The chain couples TRBV20-1 to TRBJ2-5; the D gene is possibly TRBD1 (7 bases). Germline V CDR1 and CDR2: DFQATT, SNEGSKA (reference sequence). V was shortened by 3 bases and J by 2 bases, with 16 bases between the two germline ends. This CDR3 has 15 amino acids. CDR3 region: CSASQQGRRQETQYF. Here the CDR3 DNA reads TGCAGTGCTAGCCAACAGGGGAGGCGGCAAGAGACCCAGTACTTC.

The V gene is TRBV9, the J gene TRBJ1-1, with TRBD1 as a possible D gene (5 bases). Germline CDR1 is SGDLS and CDR2 is YYNGEE. The CDR3 loop spans 16 amino acids. V lost 0 bases to trimming and J lost 4 bases, with 16 bases between them. The CDR3 protein is CASSVATGRPGTEAFF. The CDR3 region has the DNA TGTGCCAGCAGCGTAGCCACAGGCCGCCCTGGCACTGAAGCTTTCTTT.

In this sample, this clonotype turned up many times. The rearrangement links TRBV20-1 to TRBJ2-7; 8 bases match TRBD1. Germline V gives CDR1 DFQATT, CDR2 SNEGSKA (reference sequence). The trim removed 5 bases at V and 2 bases at J, leaving 5 bases unmatched. This CDR3 is built from 13 residues. The CDR3 spells CSAPGTGPYEQYF. DNA of the CDR3: TGCAGTGCTCCAGGGACAGGTCCCTACGAGCAGTACTTC.

The chain combines TRBV5-1 with TRBJ2-1; D is uncertain. V was cut by 6 bases and J by 2 bases, with 9 bases left in between. Germline V lookup: CDR1 SGHRS, CDR2 YFSETQ. The CDR3 loop spans 13 amino acids. The CDR3 DNA reads as TGCGCCAGCACCGGGTCCCCCTACAATGAGCAGTTCTTC. As protein: CASTGSPYNEQFF.

This clonotype was seen at least ten times. This chain uses TRBV7-9 with TRBJ2-3; no firm D call. Trimming pared 2 bases from V and 0 bases from J, leaving 6 bases between. Germline-derived CDR1 and CDR2 are SEHNR and FQNEAQ (reference sequence). The length of the CDR3 is 14 residues. In nucleotides, the CDR3 is TGTGCCAGCAGCTTACCCGGGAGCACAGATACGCAGTATTTT. Translation: CASSLPGSTDTQYF.

The chain carries TRBV4-1 and TRBJ2-2; TRBD2 aligns across 12 bases. CDR3 length equals 17 residues. Trimming cost V 0 bases and J 6 bases; bases outside gene matches: 5. CDR1 and CDR2 from the germline V gene are MGHRA and YSYEKL. CDR3 amino acids: CASSQEGRLAGAGELFF. The DNA of the CDR3 is TGCGCCAGCAGCCAAGAAGGGCGACTAGCGGGAGCCGGGGAGCTGTTTTTT.

V is TRBV28 and J is TRBJ2-7, with D uncertain. The germline gives CDR1 MDHEN, CDR2 SYDVKM. This CDR3 spans 14 amino acids. V lost 4 bases and J 6 bases, leaving 16 bases between the germline ends. The CDR3 sequence: CASSSLLPRGEQYF. The CDR3, as DNA: TGTGCCAGCAGTTCCCTATTGCCCCGAGGCGAGCAGTACTTC.

This chain connects TRBV12-3 or TRBV12-4 to TRBJ2-7; D is perhaps TRBD1 or TRBD2 (7 bases each). The V gene lost 5 bases and the J gene lost 4 bases, with 21 bases spanning the gap. The CDR3 has 16 amino acids. CDR3 amino acids: CASSPTGVRGAYEQYF. CDR3 sequence (DNA): TGTGCCAGCAGTCCTACAGGGGTTCGGGGGGCTTACGAGCAGTACTTC.

This clonotype appeared a few times. Just one base apart from a much larger clone, this may be a read error. CDR3 residues: CAGSHGTGKGNEQYF. CDR3 nucleotide sequence: TGTGCCGGCAGTCACGGGACAGGGAAAGGGAACGAGCAGTACTTC. The chain combines TRBV6-5 with TRBJ2-4; 9 bases agree with TRBD1. The end of the DNA fits TRBJ2-7 better, so the J call may be wrong. CDR3 size: 15 residues. Per germline, CDR1 MNHEY and CDR2 SVGAGI.

This clonotype occurred a few times. The chain joins TRBV20-1 to TRBJ1-5; D is unresolved. Trimming removed 3 bases at V and 4 bases at J, with 19 bases between. The CDR3 is 16 amino acids. The germline gives CDR1 DFQATT, CDR2 SNEGSKA (reference sequence). In DNA, the CDR3 is TGCAGTGCTAGTGTGGCAGGCGGTGTAGAAAATCAGCCCCAGCATTTT. As protein: CSASVAGGVENQPQHF.

This clonotype was seen more than once but under ten times. The chain recombines TRBV7-2 with TRBJ2-7, with 7 bases that match TRBD2. Germline V CDR1 and CDR2: SGHTA, FQGNSA. The CDR3 contains 14 residues. V shed 0 bases and J 5 bases; nucleotides not matched to a gene: 4. This chain's CDR3 is CASSLASGINEQYF. The CDR3 DNA sequence: TGTGCCAGCAGCTTAGCCAGCGGGATCAACGAGCAGTACTTC.

The chain joins TRBV4-3 to TRBJ1-5; weak D call: TRBD1 (5 bases). Germline CDR1 LGHNA, CDR2 YSLEER. The CDR3 is made up of 17 amino acids. V lost 1 base and J lost 8, with 21 bases in between. This CDR3 reads CASSQGGWGAVSEPQHF. The CDR3 DNA reads as TGCGCCAGCAGCCAAGGAGGATGGGGCGCGGTGAGTGAGCCCCAGCATTTT.

This clonotype was detected only once. The chain recombines TRBV10-3 with TRBJ2-1; 8 bases match TRBD2. Germline loops: CDR1 ENHRY, CDR2 SYGVKD. The V gene end was trimmed by 0 bases and the J gene end by 7 bases; junction bases not matched to a gene: 8. The CDR3 is made up of 16 amino acids. The CDR3 loop is CAISESGKASGNEQFF. The CDR3 region has the DNA TGTGCCATCAGTGAGTCAGGGAAGGCTAGCGGGAATGAGCAGTTCTTC.

This clonotype has just a few counts. The rearrangement links TRBV4-3 to TRBJ1-6; D not resolved. CDR1 is LGHNA, CDR2 YSLEER, per germline. The CDR3 covers 15 residues. Trimming left V 1 base short and J 10 bases short, with 14 bases between. The CDR3 loop is CASSQAAAESSPLHF. The DNA of the CDR3 is TGCGCCAGCAGCCAAGCGGCAGCGGAAAGCTCACCCCTCCACTTT.

This chain joins TRBV27 and TRBJ2-3; TRBD2 matches at 8 bases. Trimming cost V 7 bases and J 0 bases; bases outside gene matches: 6. Germline V gives CDR1 MNHEY, CDR2 SMNVEV (reference sequence). CDR3 length: 15 residues. The CDR3 here is CASNRLATSTDTQYF. DNA of the CDR3: TGTGCCAGCAACAGACTAGCGACTAGCACAGATACGCAGTATTTT.

The chain joins TRBV7-2 to TRBJ2-4; D possibly corresponds to TRBD2 (6 bases). Trimming removed 5 bases from V and 3 bases from J, with 11 bases in between. This CDR3 spans 14 amino acids. Germline values: CDR1 SGHTA, CDR2 FQGNSA. As DNA, the CDR3 is TGTGCCAGCAGCACCACCGGGGGCAAAAACATTCAGTACTTC. Its protein is CASSTTGGKNIQYF.

This clonotype was seen a few times. The V and J genes are TRBV3-1 and TRBJ2-7; D is possibly TRBD1 or TRBD2 (5 bases each). The V gene lost 2 bases and the J gene lost 5 bases, with 16 bases spanning the gap. The CDR3 is made up of 15 amino acids. Germline-derived CDR1 and CDR2 are LGHDT and YNNKEL (reference sequence). CDR3 loop: CASSQTLGVANEQYF. The DNA for the CDR3 is TGTGCCAGCAGCCAAACTTTGGGGGTAGCGAACGAGCAGTACTTC.

The gene calls are TRBV18 and TRBJ2-5, with TRBD1 matching over 8 bases. The CDR3 loop spans 14 amino acids. Germline CDR1 reads KGHSH; CDR2 reads LQKENI. V shed 4 bases and J 5 bases; nucleotides not matched to a gene: 6. DNA of the CDR3: TGTGCCAGCTCACGCTCAGGGGGCTGGGAGACCCAGTACTTC. It encodes CASSRSGGWETQYF.

As regards this clonotype: Just one base apart from a much larger clone, this may be a read error. The chain uses TRBV6-6 and TRBJ1-1; D is undetermined. In germline, CDR1 is MNHNY, CDR2 SVGAGI (reference sequence). CDR3 length: 11 amino acids. CDR3 sequence: CTSSKPTEAFF. The CDR3 coding sequence is TGTACCAGCAGTAAACCCACTGAAGCTTTCTTT.

The chain couples TRBV9 to TRBJ2-5; no reliable D call. CDR1 and CDR2 from the germline V gene are SGDLS and YYNGEE. The CDR3 contains 16 residues. Between the trimmed V and J ends, which lost 0 bases and 3 bases, there was a span of 15 bases. The CDR3 DNA sequence: TGTGCCAGCAGCGTAGGCCTCCTAGATGGCGAAGAGACCCAGTACTTC. Translation gives CASSVGLLDGEETQYF.

The CDR3: CASSPLGQGASPLHF. The CDR3 nucleotides are TGTGCCAGCAGTCCGCTCGGACAGGGGGCTTCACCCCTCCACTTT. This chain links TRBV12-3 or TRBV12-4 with TRBJ1-6; 11 bases agree with TRBD1. The V and J ends lost 5 bases and 9 bases, in that order; junction bases with no gene match: 6. CDR3 length: 15 residues.